This is a list of T cell receptor beta chains from one sample in a study of cytomegalovirus exposure and HLA in healthy donors. Sequencing used immunoSEQ multiplex PCR; TCRdb keeps in-frame clones, though not all of them. Of about 120,000 clones detected, around 80% appear once; the ten largest clones hold 1.2%. The sample taken for sequencing was PBMCs. These TCRs come from a female donor in good health and CMV-seronegative. Both conserved end residues are part of each CDR3. A D gene is named only where the DNA matches it firmly. Size is omitted from some rows. Given values are once, few, many or a class for expanded clones.

few TRBJ1-3 TRBD1 TRBV6-5 CASLGTGRRNTIYF TGTGCCAGCCTCGGGACAGGGAGGCGAAACACCATATATTTT
- TRBJ1-1 - TRBV6-5 CASTRGTEAFF TGTGCCAGCACCAGGGGCACTGAAGCTTTCTTT
- TRBJ2-7 TRBD2 TRBV5-1 CASSLAHSGGYEQYF TGCGCCAGCAGCTTGGCTCATAGCGGGGGGTACGAGCAGTACTTC
- TRBJ1-2 - TRBV14 CASSQQGSTGYGYTF TGTGCCAGCAGCCAACAGGGATCCACCGGGTATGGCTACACCTTC
- TRBJ1-5 - TRBV7-8 CASSFYGGGNQPQHF TGTGCCAGCAGCTTCTACGGGGGTGGCAATCAGCCCCAGCATTTT
- TRBJ1-1 - TRBV19 CASNGGGPTGTGSTEAFF TGTGCCAGTAATGGGGGGGGACCGACAGGCACCGGGAGCACTGAAGCTTTCTTT
- TRBJ1-1 - TRBV6-5 CASSTRRTEAFF TGTGCCAGCAGCACAAGGAGGACTGAAGCTTTCTTT
- TRBJ2-7 - TRBV6-1 CASSDLDRTLSYEQYF TGTGCCAGCAGTGACTTAGACAGGACCCTCTCCTACGAGCAGTACTTC
- TRBJ2-2 TRBD2 TRBV5-1 CASSQSGGENTGELFF TGCGCCAGCAGTCAAAGCGGGGGGGAGAACACCGGGGAGCTGTTTTTT
- TRBJ2-5 TRBD2 TRBV5-1 CASSDGIAGPETQYF TGCGCCAGCAGCGACGGCATAGCGGGGCCCGAGACCCAGTACTTC
- TRBJ1-4 TRBD1 TRBV7-2 CASSSSATGKRPTNEKLFF TGTGCCAGCAGCTCTTCGGCGACAGGGAAGAGGCCTACTAATGAAAAACTGTTTTTT
- TRBJ1-2 TRBD1 TRBV7-9 CASSSRQGSNYGYTF TGTGCCAGCAGCTCCCGACAGGGATCCAACTATGGCTACACCTTC
- TRBJ2-2 - TRBV9 CASISGVTGELFF TGTGCCAGCATCTCAGGTGTTACCGGGGAGCTGTTTTTT
- TRBJ1-1 - TRBV19 CASSTRDFVTEAFF TGTGCCAGTAGTACCAGGGATTTTGTCACTGAAGCTTTCTTT
- TRBJ1-1 TRBD1 TRBV6-5 CASILRQGGTEAFF TGTGCCAGCATCTTACGACAGGGAGGCACTGAAGCTTTCTTT
- TRBJ2-5 - TRBV6-5 CASSRGLYQETQYF TGTGCCAGCAGCCGCGGTTTGTACCAAGAGACCCAGTACTTC
- TRBJ2-3 - TRBV7-3 CASSLAVTDTQYF TGTGCCAGCAGCTTAGCGGTCACAGATACGCAGTATTTT
- TRBJ2-4 - TRBV15 CATSRDGATTLAKNIQYF TGTGCCACCAGCAGAGATGGGGCAACTACACTAGCCAAAAACATTCAGTACTTC
few TRBJ1-1 - TRBV25-1 CASSEDGVSTEAFF TGTGCCAGCAGTGAGGACGGGGTTAGCACTGAAGCTTTCTTT
- TRBJ2-7 - TRBV9 CASSASGNNYEQYF TGTGCCAGCAGCGCCTCCGGGAACAACTACGAGCAGTACTTC
- TRBJ2-5 - TRBV11-2 CASSLDGETQYF TGTGCCAGCAGCTTAGACGGAGAGACCCAGTACTTC
- TRBJ2-7 - TRBV2 CAISTRASYEQYF TGTGCCATCTCGACCAGGGCTTCCTACGAGCAGTACTTC
- TRBJ2-7 TRBD2 TRBV5-1 CASSLPPGGSWDEQYF TGCGCCAGCAGCTTGCCACCCGGGGGGTCCTGGGACGAGCAGTACTTC
- TRBJ2-5 TRBD1 TRBV5-5 CASSVRPGTGRGTQYF TGTGCCAGCAGCGTACGACCCGGGACAGGGAGGGGGACCCAGTACTTC